The entry below describes one T cell receptor (beta chain). Antigen unknown. The length of the CDR3 is 12 residues. CDR1 DFQATT and CDR2 SNEGSKA come from the germline V gene (reference sequence). This record comes from a study of CXCR3-negative and CXCR3-positive naive CD8 T cells. Points from the study as a whole: Hydrophobicity of TRB CDR3s was greater in CXCR3-positive naive cells than in CXCR3-negative naive cells.

Libraries of TRB cDNA were made by 5' RACE and carried UMIs. From the 5' RACE reads, TCRdb lists one entry per CDR3 protein and no DNA. This sample's clone table lists 100,000 to 150,000 distinct CDR3 sequences. This receptor was obtained from a human donor in good health. Some clones in this sample may be carry-over from other donors' samples. The chain couples TRBV20-1 to TRBJ1-6; the TCRdb call, TRBD1, lacks DNA for checking. The specimen was naive CXCR3- CD8+ T cells from blood. Subset reported: CD45RO-CCR7+CD27+CD95- naive CD8+ T cells lacking CXCR3 (TNR3-). The CDR3 reads CSAATGVSPLHF.